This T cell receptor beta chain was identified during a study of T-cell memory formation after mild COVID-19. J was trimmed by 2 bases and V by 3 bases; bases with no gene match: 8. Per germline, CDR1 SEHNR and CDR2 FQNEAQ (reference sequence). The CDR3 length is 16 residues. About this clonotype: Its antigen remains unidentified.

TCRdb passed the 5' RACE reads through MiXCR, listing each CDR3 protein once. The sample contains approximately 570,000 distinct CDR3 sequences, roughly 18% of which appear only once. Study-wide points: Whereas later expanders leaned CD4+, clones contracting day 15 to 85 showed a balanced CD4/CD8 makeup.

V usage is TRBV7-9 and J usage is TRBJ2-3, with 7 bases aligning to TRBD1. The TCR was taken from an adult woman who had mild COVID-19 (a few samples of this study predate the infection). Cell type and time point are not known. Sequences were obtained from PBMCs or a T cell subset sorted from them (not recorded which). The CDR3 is CASSFASGTVTDTQYF. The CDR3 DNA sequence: TGTGCCAGCAGCTTTGCTTCAGGGACAGTCACAGATACGCAGTATTTT.